Presented here are 32 T cell receptor beta chains from one specimen sequenced in a study of B cell selection in AIRE deficiency. Sequencing was performed with immunoSEQ multiplex PCR; in TCRdb, only in-frame clones are kept and a portion is missing. Among around 22,000 clones, about 93% were seen once, and the ten largest hold roughly 1.4%. Regulatory T cells were sorted as CD4+CD25hiCD127low/negative cells. Sequences were obtained from CD4+CD25+ Tregs sorted from PBMCs. The receptors stem from a human donor in good health.

This clone was seen more than once but under ten times. This sequence joins TRBV7-6 and TRBJ2-1, with TRBD2 identical over 7 bases. The V segment lost 1 base and the J segment 10 bases; nucleotides outside the gene matches: 7. Germline CDR1 and CDR2: SGHVS and FNYEAQ. This CDR3 has 14 residues. The CDR3 reads CASSLVSGTGEQFF. The CDR3 DNA sequence: TGTGCCAGCAGCTTAGTAAGCGGGACGGGGGAGCAGTTCTTC.

The chain joins TRBV2 to TRBJ1-5; 7 nucleotides match TRBD1. The CDR3 is 14 amino acids. Germline CDR1 reads SNHLY; CDR2 reads FYNNEI. Germline trimming cut 4 bases from V and 5 bases from J; bases unmatched to any gene: 5. The CDR3 DNA follows: TGTGCCAGCAGTGGACGACAGGGCTATCAGCCCCAGCATTTT. Its translation is CASSGRQGYQPQHF.

This clone is a singleton in its sample. J is TRBJ1-6 and V is TRBV18; 11 bases map to TRBD1. Germline V gene lookup returns CDR1 KGHSH and CDR2 LQKENI. V lost 0 bases to trimming and J lost 11 bases; unmatched junction nucleotides: 3. This CDR3 has 15 amino acids. This chain's CDR3 is CASSPPGQGEPPLHF. CDR3 DNA sequence: TGTGCCAGCTCACCACCGGGACAGGGGGAACCACCCCTCCACTTT. Based on the CDR3 plus reference TRBV18 and TRBJ1-6, the full variable domain is NAGVMQNPRHLVRRRGQEARLRCSPMKGHSHVYWYRQLPEEGLKFMVYLQKENIIDESGMPKERFSAEFPKEGPSILRIQQVVRGDSAAYFCASSPPGQGEPPLHFGNGTRLTVT.

The chain recombines TRBV6-1 with TRBJ2-3, with D possibly TRBD2 on 5 matching bases. V was shortened by 1 base and J by 2 bases, with 10 bases between the two germline ends. Germline V gives CDR1 MNHNS, CDR2 SASEGT. The CDR3 sequence is 15 residues long. The CDR3 region has the DNA TGTGCCAGCAGTGAAGTTCCCGGGATCACAGATACGCAGTATTTT. Protein product: CASSEVPGITDTQYF.

J is TRBJ1-1 and V is TRBV18; D is uncertain. This CDR3 comprises 13 residues. The germline gives CDR1 KGHSH, CDR2 LQKENI. The V and J ends lost 3 bases and 0 bases respectively, with 5 bases between them. CDR3 DNA: TGTGCCAGCTCACCGGGCATGAACACTGAAGCTTTCTTT. Protein: CASSPGMNTEAFF. The complete variable domain, with remaining parts taken from reference TRBV18 and TRBJ1-1, reads NAGVMQNPRHLVRRRGQEARLRCSPMKGHSHVYWYRQLPEEGLKFMVYLQKENIIDESGMPKERFSAEFPKEGPSILRIQQVVRGDSAAYFCASSPGMNTEAFFGQGTRLTVV.

V usage is TRBV5-1 and J usage is TRBJ2-7; possibly TRBD1 for D (6 bases). V was trimmed by 0 bases and J by 3 bases, leaving 13 bases between them. Germline CDR1 and CDR2: SGHRS and YFSETQ. The CDR3 spans 15 residues. The CDR3 loop is CASSLAGTNHYEQYF. The CDR3 nucleotides are TGCGCCAGCAGCTTGGCCGGGACAAACCACTACGAGCAGTACTTC.

This clone was detected only once. The junction departs from germline at one end; a sequencing error may be responsible. This sequence joins TRBV6-5 and TRBJ2-7; D uncertain. The germline V gene has CDR1 MNHEY and CDR2 SVGAGI. This CDR3 has 16 residues. In DNA, the CDR3 is TGTGCCAGCAGTTACTCGTTCGACATCAGATCCTACGGGCAGTACTTC. As protein: CASSYSFDIRSYGQYF.

This clone has a single count. The V and J genes are TRBV19 and TRBJ2-2; 9 bases fit TRBD2. The CDR3 runs 15 residues. Germline V gene sequence: CDR1 LNHDA, CDR2 SQIVND (reference sequence). V shed 3 bases and J 4 bases; nucleotides not matched to a gene: 3. This chain's CDR3 is CASSITSGPTGELFF. The CDR3 nucleotides read TGTGCCAGTAGTATTACTAGCGGGCCCACCGGGGAGCTGTTTTTT.

This clone showed up just a few times. This chain links TRBV6-6 with TRBJ2-5, with 9 nucleotides matching TRBD1. The CDR3 has 14 amino acids. The germline V gene encodes CDR1 MNHNY and CDR2 SVGAGI (reference sequence). The ends lost 4 bases at V and 5 bases at J; junction bases unmatched: 5. The CDR3 here is CASSSGGTGETQYF. The CDR3 DNA follows: TGTGCCAGCAGTTCCGGCGGGACAGGGGAGACCCAGTACTTC.

This clone was counted once. The J gene is TRBJ1-3, the V gene TRBV6-1, with D possibly matching TRBD1 (6 bases). The CDR3 runs 13 residues. V lost 6 bases, J lost 4 bases, and 10 bases lay in between. Germline V gene sequence: CDR1 MNHNS, CDR2 SASEGT. The CDR3 loop reads CASSRGTGNTIYF. The CDR3 nucleotides are TGTGCCAGCAGCCGCGGGACAGGAAACACCATATATTTT.

The V gene is TRBV6-1, the J gene TRBJ2-7; a possible D gene is TRBD2 (6 bases). CDR3 length equals 11 residues. Germline lookup yields CDR1 MNHNS and CDR2 SASEGT. V lost 5 bases to trimming and J lost 7 bases, with 9 bases between them. CDR3 DNA: TGTGCCAGCAGTTCAAGCGGGGAGCAGTACTTC. Translated, it gives CASSSSGEQYF.

This chain links TRBV14 with TRBJ1-5; no reliable D call. The CDR3 spans 12 residues. V was cut by 1 base and J by 9 bases, with 7 bases left in between. Germline V gene sequence: CDR1 SGHDN, CDR2 FVKESK. This CDR3 is CASSQVSGPQHF. The CDR3 DNA reads TGTGCCAGCAGCCAAGTGTCGGGGCCCCAGCATTTT.

This rearrangement joins TRBV9 to TRBJ1-6; D is unclear. Trimming removed 3 bases at V and 9 bases at J, with 19 bases between. Germline V lookup: CDR1 SGDLS, CDR2 YYNGEE. The CDR3 contains 16 residues. The CDR3 DNA sequence: TGTGCCAGCAGCGCCCAAGGACGGGCTGCCATTTCACCCCTCCACTTT. This codes for CASSAQGRAAISPLHF.

This clone was recorded only once. This chain links TRBV18 with TRBJ1-2, with D possibly TRBD1 on 6 matching bases. V shed 0 bases and J shed 11 bases, with 13 bases lying between them. This CDR3 has 13 amino acids. Germline CDR1 and CDR2: KGHSH and LQKENI. CDR3 bases: TGTGCCAGCTCACCACCCAGGGGTGGATTTTACACCTTC. Translating gives CASSPPRGGFYTF.

V and J are TRBV19 and TRBJ2-1; 14 bases line up with TRBD2. CDR3 size: 18 residues. With 4 bases clipped from V and 6 bases from J, the junction kept 11 bases outside the gene matches. Germline CDR1 is LNHDA and CDR2 is SQIVND (reference sequence). CDR3 in amino acids: CASSTGLAGGQNSNEQFF. For the CDR3, the DNA is TGTGCCAGTAGTACCGGACTAGCGGGAGGCCAGAACTCCAATGAGCAGTTCTTC.

The chain is built from TRBV19 and TRBJ1-2; the D is unclear. The CDR3 sequence is 13 residues long. The germline CDR1 and CDR2 sequences are LNHDA and SQIVND (reference sequence). Trimming took 6 bases from V and 3 from J, leaving 11 bases between them. The CDR3 region is CASRRKEDYGYTF. In nucleotides, the CDR3 is TGTGCCAGTAGACGGAAGGAGGACTATGGCTACACCTTC.

The gene calls are TRBV6-1 and TRBJ1-2; D is possibly TRBD1 (6 bases). The CDR3 is 13 amino acids. Germline V lookup: CDR1 MNHNS, CDR2 SASEGT. V lost 6 bases and J lost 5, with 13 bases in between. CDR3 nucleotides: TGTGCCAGCAGGATCGGGACATGGTATGGCTACACCTTC. As protein: CASRIGTWYGYTF.

The V gene is TRBV9, the J gene TRBJ2-1; D unresolved. The CDR3 loop spans 14 amino acids. Between the trimmed V and J ends, which lost 0 bases and 6 bases, there was a span of 10 bases. Germline V lookup: CDR1 SGDLS, CDR2 YYNGEE. CDR3 sequence reads: CASSVGPLSNEQFF. The CDR3 DNA is TGTGCCAGCAGCGTAGGTCCCCTTTCCAATGAGCAGTTCTTC. The whole variable domain, filled in from reference TRBV9 and TRBJ2-1, reads DSGVTQTPKHLITATGQRVTLRCSPRSGDLSVYWYQQSLDQGLQFLIQYYNGEERAKGNILERFSAQQFPDLHSELNLSSLELGDSALYFCASSVGPLSNEQFFGPGTRLTVL.

The chain couples TRBV4-2 to TRBJ1-2, with TRBD1 identical over 7 bases. The CDR3 covers 14 residues. The germline V gene encodes CDR1 LGHNA and CDR2 YNFKEQ. J lost 3 bases, V lost 6 bases, and 7 bases had no gene match. In DNA, the CDR3 is TGTGCCAGCAGTACCCGGCAGGGGGACTATGGCTACACCTTC. Its translation: CASSTRQGDYGYTF.

This clone has a handful of counts. The chain couples TRBV6-5 to TRBJ2-5, with TRBD1 matching over 7 bases. Germline values: CDR1 MNHEY, CDR2 SVGAGI. CDR3 length equals 15 residues. Losses at the gene ends were 2 bases for V and 1 base for J; bases not matched to a gene: 4. CDR3 nucleotides: TGTGCCAGCAGTTACACAGGGGCCGGCCAAGAGACCCAGTACTTC. It yields the protein CASSYTGAGQETQYF.

The chain has TRBV2 and TRBJ2-1; 10 bases fit TRBD2. In germline, CDR1 is SNHLY, CDR2 FYNNEI. The CDR3 covers 14 residues. The junction had 8 bases not matched to a gene; V was cut back by 6 bases and J by 9 bases. As DNA, the CDR3 is TGTGCCAGCAGAACACTAGCGGGGTTCTCTGAGCAGTTCTTC. Translated: CASRTLAGFSEQFF.

The chain links TRBV19 to TRBJ1-6; no reliable D call. CDR1 is LNHDA and CDR2 is SQIVND in the germline V gene (reference sequence). V was shortened by 4 bases and J by 0 bases, with 13 bases between the two germline ends. The CDR3 has 17 amino acids. The CDR3 region is CASSTRRSSSYNSPLHF. The CDR3 region has the DNA TGTGCCAGTAGTACTCGACGGAGCAGCTCCTATAATTCACCCCTCCACTTT.

The V and J genes are TRBV12-2 and TRBJ2-7; TRBD1 was called by the table and not checked on the DNA. TRBV12-2 is marked as a pseudogene. This CDR3 region has 18 residues. As DNA, the CDR3 is TGTGCAAGTCGCTTTAAACCGCCACAGGGGGCTCCGGGATACGAGCAGTACTTC. Protein sequence: CASRFKPPQGAPGYEQYF.

The rearrangement joins TRBV11-2 to TRBJ1-2; possibly TRBD1 for D (6 bases). Germline loops: CDR1 SGHAT, CDR2 FQNNGV. The CDR3 loop spans 13 amino acids. Trimming removed 2 bases at V and 4 bases at J, with 8 bases between. CDR3 residues: CASSLRGIYGYTF. Here the CDR3 DNA reads TGTGCCAGCAGCTTAAGGGGGATCTATGGCTACACCTTC.

The chain carries TRBV19 and TRBJ2-7; tentatively, D is TRBD1 (7 bases). CDR3 length: 15 amino acids. The V gene lost 3 bases and the J gene lost 3 bases, with 15 bases spanning the gap. Germline V gene lookup returns CDR1 LNHDA and CDR2 SQIVND (reference sequence). DNA of the CDR3: TGTGCCAGTAGTATCCTGGCAGGGGGGAACTACGAGCAGTACTTC. It codes for CASSILAGGNYEQYF.

The chain is built from TRBV18 and TRBJ2-7, with 8 bases fitting TRBD1. Germline CDR1 and CDR2: KGHSH and LQKENI. The CDR3 has 16 residues. Trimming cost V 3 bases and J 3 bases; bases outside gene matches: 10. The DNA of the CDR3 is TGTGCCAGCTCACCGACAGGGGCCGGGGTTGGCTACGAGCAGTACTTC. The encoded protein is CASSPTGAGVGYEQYF.

The chain is built from TRBV5-1 and TRBJ2-7, with 11 bases lining up with TRBD1. Germline values: CDR1 SGHRS, CDR2 YFSETQ. The CDR3 loop spans 14 amino acids. The J segment lost 5 bases and the V segment lost 3 bases, leaving 4 bases of the junction unmatched. DNA of the CDR3: TGCGCCAGCAGCTCGGGACAGGGGGGCCACGAGCAGTACTTC. Its protein is CASSSGQGGHEQYF.

The chain uses TRBV7-2 and TRBJ2-5, with 8 bases lining up with TRBD2. Germline V gives CDR1 SGHTA, CDR2 FQGNSA. Trimming cost V 1 base and J 4 bases; bases outside gene matches: 2. The length of the CDR3 is 14 residues. CDR3 protein: CASSLDGTRETQYF. CDR3 nucleotides: TGTGCCAGCAGCTTAGACGGGACTAGAGAGACCCAGTACTTC.

This rearrangement joins TRBV5-1 to TRBJ2-3, with 10 bases identical to TRBD2. CDR3 size: 15 residues. With 1 base clipped from V and 5 bases from J, the junction kept 4 bases outside the gene matches. From germline, CDR1 is SGHRS and CDR2 YFSETQ. CDR3 coding DNA: TGCGCCAGCAGCTTGCTAGCGGGGGCGGGAGATACGCAGTATTTT. Its protein is CASSLLAGAGDTQYF.

The chain combines TRBV7-6 with TRBJ2-5; a possible D gene is TRBD2 (6 bases). CDR3 length equals 14 residues. Germline V lookup: CDR1 SGHVS, CDR2 FNYEAQ. Deletions cut 1 base from V and 1 base from J, with 7 bases between. Written as DNA, the CDR3 is TGTGCCAGCAGCTTAGTGGGGGGCCAAGAGACCCAGTACTTC. Translation: CASSLVGGQETQYF.

The CDR3 region has the DNA TGTGCCAGCTCACGGCAGGACTCTGGAAACACCATATATTTT. The encoded protein is CASSRQDSGNTIYF. The chain recombines TRBV18 with TRBJ1-3; D ambiguous. Trimming cost V 4 bases and J 0 bases, with 7 bases left between them. Germline CDR1 KGHSH, CDR2 LQKENI. The CDR3 consists of 14 residues.

V gene TRBV2 combines with J gene TRBJ2-5, with D perhaps matching TRBD2 (5 bases). Germline V gene data show CDR1 as SNHLY and CDR2 as FYNNEI. The V gene lost 3 bases and the J gene lost 7 bases, with 9 bases spanning the gap. The CDR3 runs 12 residues. CDR3 bases: TGTGCCAGCAGTGACCGCGGAGGGACCCAGTACTTC. This sequence encodes CASSDRGGTQYF.